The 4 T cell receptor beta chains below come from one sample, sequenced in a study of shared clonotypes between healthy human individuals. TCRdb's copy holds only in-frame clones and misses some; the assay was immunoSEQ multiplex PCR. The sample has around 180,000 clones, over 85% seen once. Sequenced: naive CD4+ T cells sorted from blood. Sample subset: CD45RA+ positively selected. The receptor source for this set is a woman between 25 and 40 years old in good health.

The CDR3 here is CASSRVSPGEQYF. The CDR3 DNA follows: TGTGCCAGCAGTCGGGTTTCTCCCGGCGAGCAGTACTTC. The rearrangement uses TRBV28 and TRBJ2-7, with no clear D. The ends were cut back, 5 bases at V and 6 bases at J, with 14 bases in the middle. The CDR3 covers 13 residues. CDR1 and CDR2 from the germline V gene are MDHEN and SYDVKM. The complete variable domain, with remaining parts taken from reference TRBV28 and TRBJ2-7, reads DVKVTQSSRYLVKRTGEKVFLECVQDMDHENMFWYRQDPGLGLRLIYFSYDVKMKEKGDIPEGYSVSREKKERFSLILESASTNQTSMYLCASSRVSPGEQYFGPGTRLTVT.

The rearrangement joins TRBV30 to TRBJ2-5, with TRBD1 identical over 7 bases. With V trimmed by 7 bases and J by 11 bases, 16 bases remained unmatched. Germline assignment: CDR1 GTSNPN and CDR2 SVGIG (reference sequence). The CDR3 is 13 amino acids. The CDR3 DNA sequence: TGTGCCTTGGATGTCAGGGGGATTTGGGAGCAGTACTTC. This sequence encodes CALDVRGIWEQYF.

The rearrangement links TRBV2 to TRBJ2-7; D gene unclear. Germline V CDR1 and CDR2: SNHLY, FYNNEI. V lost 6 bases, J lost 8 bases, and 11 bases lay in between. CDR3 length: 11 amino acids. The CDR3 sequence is CASRDLIQQYF. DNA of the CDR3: TGTGCCAGCAGGGACCTCATCCAGCAGTACTTC.

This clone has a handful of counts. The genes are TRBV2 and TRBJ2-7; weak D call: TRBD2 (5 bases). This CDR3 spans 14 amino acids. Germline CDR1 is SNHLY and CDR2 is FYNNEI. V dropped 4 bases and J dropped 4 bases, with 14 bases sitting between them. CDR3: CASSATLGGYEQYF. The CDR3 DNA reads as TGTGCCAGCAGTGCCACACTAGGTGGGTACGAGCAGTACTTC.